The clone carrying this T cell receptor beta chain has only a few counts. Its cognate antigen is unknown. Then a second PCR, running about 6 to 12 cycles, was carried out with a sample-barcoded 5' primer and a J-beta primer mix. A single record per CDR3 protein comes from TCRdb applying MiXCR to the 5' RACE reads. The sample yields about 1.7 million distinct CDR3 sequences, under 30% seen once. This record belongs to a study of blood T cells in healthy people across ages. Findings of the study overall: The study could not conclusively compare naive and antigen-experienced cells, given its unsorted PBMCs. Estimates of total diversity, which came from one million sequenced T cells, were considered to be underestimates. In long-lived donors, naive CD4+ cell counts and diversity exceeded those of aged donors.

Caucasian individuals from Russia who were healthy and aged 6 to 90 acted as donors. Germline CDR1 reads LGHDT; CDR2 reads YNNKEL (reference sequence). The CDR3 length is 16 residues. The ends were cut back, 0 bases at V and 0 bases at J, with 11 bases in the middle. The rearrangement links TRBV3-1 to TRBJ1-1; D is uncertain. What was sequenced was blood. This TCR came from a woman aged 25 to 39 in good health. In nucleotides, the CDR3 is TGTGCCAGCAGCCAAGATCTTCCGGGAGTGAACACTGAAGCTTTCTTT. Encoded protein: CASSQDLPGVNTEAFF.